These T cell receptor beta chains were read from a single sample in a study of T cell responses to AZD1222 COVID-19 vaccine. Clones were read by immunoSEQ multiplex PCR, and TCRdb kept only the in-frame ones, dropping some. The table has about 120,000 clones, roughly 90% seen once; the top ten hold more than 7.5%. This sample comprised peripheral blood, obtained on day 0 of AZD1222 vaccination. The receptors come from an adult in good health. CDR3s include the opening cysteine and the closing phenylalanine or tryptophan. D genes are given only for firm matches. Only some rows state a clone size, as once, few, many or a class for expanded clones.

CDR3 | DNA | size | J | V | D
CASSVVGPRVGGYTF | TGTGCCAGCAGCGTGGTAGGCCCTCGGGTGGGTGGCTACACCTTC | NA | TRBJ1-2 | TRBV5-6 | NA
CASSLWGTGYGSAYGYTF | TGTGCCAGCAGTTTATGGGGAACAGGGTATGGCTCGGCCTATGGCTACACCTTC | NA | TRBJ1-2 | TRBV27 | NA
CASSFGQGKSRSPLHF | TGTGCCAGCAGCTTCGGACAGGGGAAGAGTCGGTCACCCCTCCACTTT | NA | TRBJ1-6 | TRBV7-9 | TRBD1
CASTRRVGTYEQYF | TGTGCCAGCACCAGGAGGGTAGGGACCTACGAGCAGTACTTC | few | TRBJ2-7 | TRBV6-5 | NA
CASSYGQGGSPLHF | TGTGCCAGCAGTTACGGGCAGGGGGGATCACCCCTCCACTTT | NA | TRBJ1-6 | TRBV6-5 | TRBD1
CASSKTGNTEAFF | TGTGCCAGCAGTAAAACAGGGAACACTGAAGCTTTCTTT | NA | TRBJ1-1 | TRBV6-5 | NA
CASSLSTGGTGPQHF | TGTGCCAGCAGTTTATCAACAGGGGGTACTGGACCCCAGCATTTT | NA | TRBJ1-5 | TRBV27 | TRBD1
CASSLGGTYGYTF | TGTGCCAGCAGCTTGGGGGGAACATATGGCTACACCTTC | NA | TRBJ1-2 | TRBV5-4 | NA
CSVRTGESETQYF | TGCAGCGTAAGGACAGGGGAGTCGGAGACCCAGTACTTC | NA | TRBJ2-5 | TRBV29-1 | TRBD1
CASSQSEAANTEAFF | TGCGCCAGCAGTCAATCCGAAGCGGCTAACACTGAAGCTTTCTTT | NA | TRBJ1-1 | TRBV23-1 | NA
CASSEQGSSYNSPLHF | TGCGCCAGCAGCGAGCAGGGTAGCTCCTATAATTCACCCCTCCACTTT | few | TRBJ1-6 | TRBV5-1 | NA
CASSSSWDTGVLTGELFF | TGTGCCAGCAGTTCCTCTTGGGATACAGGGGTCCTCACCGGGGAGCTGTTTTTT | NA | TRBJ2-2 | TRBV27 | TRBD1
CASSQAGGDSPLHF | TGTGCCAGCTCTCAGGCAGGGGGTGATTCACCCCTCCACTTT | NA | TRBJ1-6 | TRBV18 | TRBD1
CASIADTRRTEAFF | TGTGCCAGCATTGCGGACACCCGAAGGACTGAAGCTTTCTTT | NA | TRBJ1-1 | TRBV2 | NA
CASSLGQSGANVLTF | TGCGCCAGCAGCCTGGGACAATCTGGGGCCAACGTCCTGACTTTC | NA | TRBJ2-6 | TRBV5-1 | NA
CASSNRGVYEQYF | TGTGCCAGCAGCAACCGTGGGGTGTACGAGCAGTACTTC | NA | TRBJ2-7 | TRBV11-2 | NA
CASSPAGHQNTEAFF | TGTGCCAGCAGCCCGGCTGGACACCAGAACACTGAAGCTTTCTTT | NA | TRBJ1-1 | TRBV7-9 | NA
CASSSYLDRGNQPQHF | TGTGCCAGCAGTTCGTACTTGGACAGGGGCAATCAGCCCCAGCATTTT | NA | TRBJ1-5 | TRBV27 | TRBD1
CASSPKQGGANVLTF | TGTGCCAGCAGCCCAAAACAGGGTGGGGCCAACGTCCTGACTTTC | NA | TRBJ2-6 | TRBV9 | NA
CSVAPRTGRYEQYF | TGCAGCGTTGCCCCAAGGACAGGGCGATACGAGCAGTACTTC | NA | TRBJ2-7 | TRBV29-1 | TRBD1
CASSPSRTGAYGYTF | TGTGCCAGCAGCCCCAGTAGGACAGGGGCCTATGGCTACACCTTC | NA | TRBJ1-2 | TRBV13 | TRBD1
CASSLWGSGRKQPQHF | TGTGCCAGCAGTTTATGGGGCAGCGGACGGAAACAGCCCCAGCATTTT | NA | TRBJ1-5 | TRBV28 | NA
CASRDIPYSGNTIYF | TGCGCCAGCCGGGACATCCCCTACTCTGGAAACACCATATATTTT | NA | TRBJ1-3 | TRBV4-1 | NA
CATSVIAGGRETQYF | TGTGCCACCAGCGTGATAGCGGGTGGGCGGGAGACCCAGTACTTC | NA | TRBJ2-5 | TRBV15 | TRBD2
CASSVDSSHGYTF | TGTGCCAGCAGCGTAGACAGCTCTCATGGCTACACCTTC | NA | TRBJ1-2 | TRBV9 | NA